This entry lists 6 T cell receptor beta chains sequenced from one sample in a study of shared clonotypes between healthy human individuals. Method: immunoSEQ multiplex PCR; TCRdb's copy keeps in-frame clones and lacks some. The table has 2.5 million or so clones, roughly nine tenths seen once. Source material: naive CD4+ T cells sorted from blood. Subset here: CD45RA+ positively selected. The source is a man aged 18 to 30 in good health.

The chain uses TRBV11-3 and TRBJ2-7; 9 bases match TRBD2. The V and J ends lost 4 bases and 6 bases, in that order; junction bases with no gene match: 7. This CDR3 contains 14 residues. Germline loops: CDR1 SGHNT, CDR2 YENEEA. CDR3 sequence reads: CASSSGLAGSEQYF. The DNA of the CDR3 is TGTGCCAGCAGCTCCGGCCTAGCGGGGAGCGAGCAGTACTTC.

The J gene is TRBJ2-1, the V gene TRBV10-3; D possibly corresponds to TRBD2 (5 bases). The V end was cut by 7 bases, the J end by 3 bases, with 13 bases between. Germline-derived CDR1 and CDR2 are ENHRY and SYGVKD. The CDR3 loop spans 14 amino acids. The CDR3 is CAITPEGGYNEQFF. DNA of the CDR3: TGTGCCATCACCCCCGAGGGTGGCTACAATGAGCAGTTCTTC.

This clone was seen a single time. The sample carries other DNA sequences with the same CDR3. CDR3 amino acids: CASSLGGAGYTF. CDR3 nucleotides: TGTGCCAGCAGTTTAGGCGGGGCTGGCTACACCTTC. The chain recombines TRBV28 with TRBJ1-2, with a possible D match to TRBD1 (5 bases). V was pared by 2 bases and J by 7 bases, with 8 bases between. The germline gives CDR1 MDHEN, CDR2 SYDVKM. This CDR3 has 12 residues.

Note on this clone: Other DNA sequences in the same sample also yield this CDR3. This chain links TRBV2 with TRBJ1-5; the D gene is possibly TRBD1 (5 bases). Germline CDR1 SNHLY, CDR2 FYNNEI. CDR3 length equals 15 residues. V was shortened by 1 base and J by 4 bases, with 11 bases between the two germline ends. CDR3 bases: TGTGCCAGCAGTGAAGGGCAGGGAGCAAATCAGCCCCAGCATTTT. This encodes CASSEGQGANQPQHF.

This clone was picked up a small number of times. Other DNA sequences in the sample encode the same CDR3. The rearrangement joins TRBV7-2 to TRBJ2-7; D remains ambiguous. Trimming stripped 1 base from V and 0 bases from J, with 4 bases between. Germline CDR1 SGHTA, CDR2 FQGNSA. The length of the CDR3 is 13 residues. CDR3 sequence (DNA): TGTGCCAGCAGCTTAGTTAGCTCCTACGAGCAGTACTTC. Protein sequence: CASSLVSSYEQYF.

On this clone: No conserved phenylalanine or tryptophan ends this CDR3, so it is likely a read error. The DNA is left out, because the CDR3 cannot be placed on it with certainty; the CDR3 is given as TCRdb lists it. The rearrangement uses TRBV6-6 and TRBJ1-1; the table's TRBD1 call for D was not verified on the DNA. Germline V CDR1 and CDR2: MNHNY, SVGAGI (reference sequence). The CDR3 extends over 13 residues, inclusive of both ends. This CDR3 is CASSYSIGQGAGL.